Below are 26 T cell receptor beta chains sequenced from a single sample in a study of cytomegalovirus exposure and HLA in healthy donors. Primers for the PCR totalled 60 Vbeta and 13 Jbeta. Generated by immunoSEQ multiplex PCR, the TCRdb table keeps only in-frame clones and is missing some. The sample records about 93,000 clones, around three quarters being singletons. Sequenced sample: PBMCs. All receptors derive from a man in his thirties or forties in good health and CMV-seronegative.

The chain joins TRBV29-1 to TRBJ2-1, with 12 bases identical to TRBD2. CDR1 and CDR2 from the germline V gene are SQVTM and ANQGSEA. The CDR3 sequence is 17 residues long. After removal of 0 bases from V and 6 bases from J, the junction contained 9 bases not matched to a gene. In DNA form, the CDR3 reads TGCAGCGTTGAAGATTCTCTAGCGGGAGGGCCCCGCAATGAGCAGTTCTTC. Its protein is CSVEDSLAGGPRNEQFF.

This chain connects TRBV9 to TRBJ1-1; D possibly corresponds to TRBD1 (5 bases). The V end lost 3 bases, the J end lost 4 bases, and 13 bases lay between the germline ends. Germline assignment: CDR1 SGDLS and CDR2 YYNGEE. The CDR3 contains 14 residues. In nucleotides, the CDR3 is TGTGCCAGCAGCGCGGGGGGTTGGGGCACTGAAGCTTTCTTT. Translating gives CASSAGGWGTEAFF.

This chain's CDR3 is CASSFLPGTGNQPQHF. The DNA for the CDR3 is TGCGCCAGCAGCTTTCTCCCCGGGACAGGGAATCAGCCCCAGCATTTT. The chain combines TRBV5-1 with TRBJ1-5; 9 bases agree with TRBD1. Per the germline V gene, CDR1 is SGHRS and CDR2 is YFSETQ. The CDR3 extends over 16 amino acids. V gave up 2 bases and J gave up 4 bases; unmatched junction bases: 7.

This chain connects TRBV18 to TRBJ2-3, with 11 nucleotides matching TRBD2. The CDR3 is 15 residues long. The germline V gene has CDR1 KGHSH and CDR2 LQKENI. The J segment lost 9 bases and the V segment lost 3 bases, leaving 8 bases of the junction unmatched. This chain's CDR3 is CASSPTSGGDGTQYF. CDR3 nucleotide sequence: TGTGCCAGCTCACCTACTAGCGGGGGCGATGGAACGCAGTATTTT.

J is TRBJ1-4 and V is TRBV28; tentatively, D is TRBD1 (5 bases). V lost 5 bases to trimming and J lost 6 bases, with 22 bases between them. Germline V CDR1 and CDR2: MDHEN, SYDVKM. This CDR3 spans 17 amino acids. The CDR3 bases are TGTGCCAGCAGTCCAGGGATTATGAGAGGATATTATGAAAAACTGTTTTTT. Residues: CASSPGIMRGYYEKLFF. Supplemented by reference TRBV28 and TRBJ1-4, the full variable domain reads DVKVTQSSRYLVKRTGEKVFLECVQDMDHENMFWYRQDPGLGLRLIYFSYDVKMKEKGDIPEGYSVSREKKERFSLILESASTNQTSMYLCASSPGIMRGYYEKLFFGSGTQLSVL.

This chain uses TRBV11-3 with TRBJ2-7; 7 positions agree with TRBD1. The CDR3 is 15 amino acids. The germline CDR1 and CDR2 sequences are SGHNT and YENEEA. V trimming: 4 bases; J trimming: 3 bases; junction bases outside the gene matches: 9. Here the CDR3 DNA reads TGTGCCAGCAGCTCCTCGACAGGGAATGTCTACGAGCAGTACGTC. Translated, it gives CASSSSTGNVYEQYV.

The chain uses TRBV18 and TRBJ1-2; TRBD1 might be the D (5 bases). Germline V lookup: CDR1 KGHSH, CDR2 LQKENI. This CDR3 spans 17 amino acids. The V end lost 2 bases, the J end lost 4 bases, and 20 bases lay between the germline ends. As DNA, the CDR3 is TGTGCCAGCTCACCATCGACGACGTGGACAATTAGCTATGGCTACACCTTC. It is translated as CASSPSTTWTISYGYTF.

As DNA, the CDR3 is TGTGCCAGCAGCGCCTCAATTCAAGGTTCGAGGACCGGGGAGCTGTTTTTT. It translates to CASSASIQGSRTGELFF. V gene TRBV7-8 combines with J gene TRBJ2-2; D unclear. Germline CDR1 reads SGHVS; CDR2 reads FQNEAQ. Between the trimmed V and J ends, which lost 5 bases and 5 bases, there was a span of 21 bases. This CDR3 has 17 amino acids.

This rearrangement joins TRBV7-3 to TRBJ1-1; a weak D match, TRBD1 (5 bases). The germline V gene encodes CDR1 SGHTA and CDR2 FQGTGA. The CDR3 spans 14 residues. V shed 0 bases and J shed 3 bases, with 8 bases lying between them. CDR3 loop: CASSLTGADTEAFF. The CDR3, as DNA: TGTGCCAGCAGCTTAACAGGGGCGGACACTGAAGCTTTCTTT.

On this clone itself: Relative to the germline gene, one junction end is altered; a read error may explain this. The CDR3 DNA is TGTGTCAGCAGAAAACAGGGAGGGAGCACTGAAGCTTTCTTT. It translates to CVSRKQGGSTEAFF. This chain links TRBV6-5 with TRBJ1-1; tentatively, D is TRBD1 (6 bases). The CDR3 spans 14 residues. CDR1 MNHEY and CDR2 SVGAGI come from the germline V gene.

This chain connects TRBV19 to TRBJ2-5; 8 nucleotides line up with TRBD1. V lost 3 bases, J lost 3 bases, and 3 bases stayed unmatched. The length of the CDR3 is 14 residues. CDR1 and CDR2 from the germline V gene are LNHDA and SQIVND (reference sequence). The CDR3 sequence is CASSIRDRKETQYF. DNA for the CDR3: TGTGCCAGTAGTATCCGGGACAGGAAAGAGACCCAGTACTTC.

The gene calls are TRBV6-6 and TRBJ1-2; D possibly corresponds to TRBD1 (6 bases). Germline values: CDR1 MNHNY, CDR2 SVGAGI (reference sequence). Trimming took off 7 bases at V and 6 bases at J, with 18 bases between the two ends. This CDR3 has 14 amino acids. The CDR3 protein is CASTVGGGLHGYTF. The CDR3 DNA is TGTGCCAGCACCGTTGGGGGGGGGCTGCATGGCTACACCTTC.

J is TRBJ2-7 and V is TRBV4-3, with 9 positions matching TRBD1. V trimming: 4 bases; J trimming: 3 bases; junction bases outside the gene matches: 7. Germline-derived CDR1 and CDR2 are LGHNA and YSLEER. The CDR3 loop spans 15 amino acids. The CDR3 DNA follows: TGCGCCAGCAGCCGAGACTCGACAGGGGGCTACGAGCAGTACTTC. This gives the protein CASSRDSTGGYEQYF.

The chain uses TRBV25-1 and TRBJ2-1; 11 bases align to TRBD2. The CDR3 consists of 15 residues. The J segment lost 8 bases and the V segment lost 4 bases, leaving 7 bases of the junction unmatched. Looked up from germline, CDR1 is MGHDK and CDR2 is SYGVNS. In DNA, the CDR3 is TGTGCCAGCAGTGCAACTAGCGGGAGAGGGGATGAGCAGTTCTTC. Its protein is CASSATSGRGDEQFF.

V gene TRBV7-9 combines with J gene TRBJ1-6, with D perhaps TRBD1 (5 bases). The CDR3 covers 15 residues. Per the germline V gene, CDR1 is SEHNR and CDR2 is FQNEAQ (reference sequence). Trimming pared 5 bases from V and 6 bases from J, leaving 14 bases between. Here the CDR3 reads CASSRGELSNSPLHF. The CDR3 coding sequence is TGTGCCAGCAGCCGGGGGGAACTAAGTAATTCACCCCTCCACTTT.

The V gene is TRBV6-5, the J gene TRBJ1-5; 10 bases map to TRBD1. Germline V gene data show CDR1 as MNHEY and CDR2 as SVGAGI. J lost 7 bases, V lost 6 bases, and 6 bases had no gene match. The CDR3 has 14 amino acids. CDR3 in amino acids: CASRRDRGNQPQHF. CDR3 nucleotide sequence: TGTGCCAGCAGACGGGACAGGGGAAACCAGCCCCAGCATTTT.

The chain links TRBV6-1 to TRBJ2-4; 7 bases line up with TRBD2. The CDR3 runs to 14 residues. Germline V gives CDR1 MNHNS, CDR2 SASEGT. V gave up 1 base and J gave up 8 bases; unmatched junction bases: 5. This chain's CDR3 is CASSEGLAVHIQYF. The CDR3 DNA reads as TGTGCCAGCAGTGAAGGACTAGCTGTCCACATTCAGTACTTC.

There are a few counts of this clone. The CDR3 loop is CASSLWTGVADTQYF. The CDR3 DNA is TGCGCCAGCAGCTTGTGGACAGGAGTGGCAGATACGCAGTATTTT. The chain couples TRBV5-1 to TRBJ2-3; 7 bases fit TRBD1. Germline V CDR1 and CDR2: SGHRS, YFSETQ. V shed 1 base and J 4 bases; nucleotides not matched to a gene: 6. The CDR3 has 15 amino acids.

The chain recombines TRBV6-5 with TRBJ1-2; TRBD1 aligns across 10 bases. After removal of 6 bases from V and 8 bases from J, the junction contained 9 bases not matched to a gene. Germline-derived CDR1 and CDR2 are MNHEY and SVGAGI. This CDR3 spans 14 amino acids. CDR3 region: CASRPSGQGQGYTF. In DNA form, the CDR3 reads TGTGCCAGCAGGCCCTCGGGACAGGGGCAAGGCTACACCTTC.

Here the CDR3 DNA reads TGTGCCAGCAGCTTATTAGCGGGGGTTTACAATGAGCAGTTCTTC. Encoded protein: CASSLLAGVYNEQFF. The rearrangement uses TRBV5-5 and TRBJ2-1; 9 nucleotides match TRBD2. V shed 2 bases, J shed 4 bases, and the junction held 4 bases outside the gene matches. The CDR3 sequence is 15 residues long. Germline loops: CDR1 SGHKS, CDR2 YYEKEE (reference sequence).

The V and J genes are TRBV7-3 and TRBJ2-2; D might be TRBD2 (6 bases). This CDR3 has 15 residues. Germline V gives CDR1 SGHTA, CDR2 FQGTGA. Between the trimmed V and J ends, which lost 3 bases and 5 bases, there was a span of 13 bases. The CDR3 DNA is TGTGCCAGCAGCTTTGGGGGGTGGAAGACCGGGGAGCTGTTTTTT. This translates into CASSFGGWKTGELFF. Using reference TRBV7-3 and TRBJ2-2 for the parts outside the CDR3, the full variable domain is GAGVSQTPSNKVTEKGKYVELRCDPISGHTALYWYRQSLGQGPEFLIYFQGTGAADDSGLPNDRFFAVRPEGSVSTLKIQRTERGDSAVYLCASSFGGWKTGELFFGEGSRLTVL.

This clone was found a few times. Distinct nucleotide sequences in the sample also encode this CDR3. The chain carries TRBV15 and TRBJ1-1; tentatively, D is TRBD1 (6 bases). Per germline, CDR1 LNHNV and CDR2 YYDKDF (reference sequence). The V gene lost 4 bases and the J gene lost 2 bases, with 17 bases spanning the gap. CDR3 length equals 16 residues. DNA of the CDR3: TGTGCCACCAGCAACCCCGGCCGGGGGGCCAACACTGAAGCTTTCTTT. Translated, it gives CATSNPGRGANTEAFF.

This clone was observed once. V and J are TRBV18 and TRBJ2-3; D not certain. The CDR3 is made up of 16 amino acids. V was trimmed by 3 bases and J by 5 bases, leaving 18 bases between them. Per germline, CDR1 KGHSH and CDR2 LQKENI. This CDR3 is CASSPTYGDTLDTQYF. CDR3 bases: TGTGCCAGCTCACCGACCTATGGTGACACCCTAGATACGCAGTATTTT.

The CDR3 spells CASSFVGDRAQPQHF. The CDR3 DNA reads as TGTGCCAGCAGCTTCGTCGGGGACAGGGCCCAGCCCCAGCATTTT. V usage is TRBV7-8 and J usage is TRBJ1-5, with 9 bases lining up with TRBD1. The CDR3 has 15 amino acids. Trimming removed 3 bases from V and 7 bases from J; junction bases left unmatched: 7. In germline, CDR1 is SGHVS, CDR2 FQNEAQ.

The V gene is TRBV19, the J gene TRBJ1-1, with TRBD1 identical over 7 bases. The CDR3 sequence is 14 residues long. V was clipped by 4 bases and J by 4 bases; unmatched bases: 6. Germline CDR1 reads LNHDA; CDR2 reads SQIVND (reference sequence). CDR3 DNA sequence: TGTGCCAGTAGTACCGGACAGGTATTCACTGAAGCTTTCTTT. Its protein is CASSTGQVFTEAFF. The whole variable domain, filled in from reference TRBV19 and TRBJ1-1, reads DGGITQSPKYLFRKEGQNVTLSCEQNLNHDAMYWYRQDPGQGLRLIYYSQIVNDFQKGDIAEGYSVSREKKESFPLTVTSAQKNPTAFYLCASSTGQVFTEAFFGQGTRLTVV.

The CDR3 sequence: CASSLDRDQPQHF. CDR3 bases: TGTGCCAGCAGCTTAGACAGGGATCAGCCCCAGCATTTT. V and J are TRBV7-9 and TRBJ1-5; D is possibly TRBD1 (6 bases). V dropped 1 base and J dropped 5 bases, with 6 bases sitting between them. This CDR3 spans 13 amino acids. Looked up from germline, CDR1 is SEHNR and CDR2 is FQNEAQ (reference sequence).